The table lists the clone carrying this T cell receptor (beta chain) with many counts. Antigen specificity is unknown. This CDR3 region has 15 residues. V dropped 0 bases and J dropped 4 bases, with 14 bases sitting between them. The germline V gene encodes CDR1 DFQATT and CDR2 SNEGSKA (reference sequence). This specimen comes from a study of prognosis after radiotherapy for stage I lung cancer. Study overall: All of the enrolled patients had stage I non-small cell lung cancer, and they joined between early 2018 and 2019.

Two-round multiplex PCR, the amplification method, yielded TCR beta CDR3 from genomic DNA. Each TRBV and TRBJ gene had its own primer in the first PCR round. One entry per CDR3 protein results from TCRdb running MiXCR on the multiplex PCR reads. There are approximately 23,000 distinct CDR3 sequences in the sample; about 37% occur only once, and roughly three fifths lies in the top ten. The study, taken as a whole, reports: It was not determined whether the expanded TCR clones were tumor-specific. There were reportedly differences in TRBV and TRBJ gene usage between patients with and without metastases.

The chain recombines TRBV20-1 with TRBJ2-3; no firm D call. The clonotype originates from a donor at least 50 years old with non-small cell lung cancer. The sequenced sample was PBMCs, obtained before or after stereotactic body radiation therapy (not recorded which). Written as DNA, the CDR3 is TGCAGTGCTAGAGATACCCTCGGTATGGCAGATACGCAGTATTTT. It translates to CSARDTLGMADTQYF.